This entry lists 13 T cell receptor beta chains sequenced from one sample in a study of immune evolution from preneoplasia to lung adenocarcinoma. Sequenced by immunoSEQ multiplex PCR; TCRdb stores in-frame clones only, minus some. The repertoire holds 10,000 or so clones, with 77% as singletons. The sample taken for sequencing was FFPE lung adenocarcinoma in situ tissue. The receptors derive from a person aged 60 to 80 with lung adenocarcinoma.

The chain uses TRBV19 and TRBJ2-7; TRBD1 aligns across 9 bases. The J segment lost 3 bases and the V segment lost 5 bases, leaving 5 bases of the junction unmatched. Per germline, CDR1 LNHDA and CDR2 SQIVND (reference sequence). The CDR3 extends over 14 amino acids. The CDR3 protein is CASSQGQGSYEQYF. Here the CDR3 DNA reads TGTGCCAGTAGTCAAGGACAGGGGAGCTACGAGCAGTACTTC.

The rearrangement links TRBV29-1 to TRBJ1-2, with D unresolved. The germline gives CDR1 SQVTM, CDR2 ANQGSEA. The CDR3 covers 13 residues. Trimming removed 0 bases from V and 7 bases from J, with 12 bases in between. The CDR3 nucleotides are TGCAGCGTTGAAGATCATAAAGCGGGTGGCTACACCTTC. Amino acid sequence: CSVEDHKAGGYTF.

The V and J genes are TRBV5-1 and TRBJ2-5; possible D gene TRBD1, 6 bases. CDR1 and CDR2 from the germline V gene are SGHRS and YFSETQ. Trimming pared 0 bases from V and 5 bases from J, leaving 17 bases between. This CDR3 has 16 residues. The CDR3 protein is CASSLEVTGLSETQYF. DNA of the CDR3: TGCGCCAGCAGCTTGGAGGTGACAGGTCTCTCCGAGACCCAGTACTTC.

The chain uses TRBV7-2 and TRBJ2-5; D is possibly TRBD1 or TRBD2 (5 bases each). The length of the CDR3 is 14 residues. The V end lost 1 base, the J end lost 2 bases, and 8 bases lay between the germline ends. From germline, CDR1 is SGHTA and CDR2 FQGNSA. CDR3 residues: CASSLGGAQETQYF. DNA for the CDR3: TGTGCCAGCAGCTTAGGAGGGGCTCAAGAGACCCAGTACTTC.

This rearrangement joins TRBV30 to TRBJ2-6; D gene ambiguous. From germline, CDR1 is GTSNPN and CDR2 SVGIG (reference sequence). The CDR3 loop spans 14 amino acids. The V end lost 1 base, the J end lost 0 bases, and 4 bases lay between the germline ends. The CDR3 sequence is CAWSGGSGANVLTF. CDR3 coding DNA: TGTGCCTGGAGTGGTGGCTCTGGGGCCAACGTCCTGACTTTC.

The rearrangement links TRBV7-8 to TRBJ1-3; 8 bases align to TRBD1. The CDR3 totals 15 residues. Germline V lookup: CDR1 SGHVS, CDR2 FQNEAQ. The trim removed 5 bases at V and 6 bases at J, leaving 9 bases unmatched. DNA for the CDR3: TGTGCCAGCAGCCTTAGACAGGGGTTAGAAAACACCATATATTTT. Translation: CASSLRQGLENTIYF.

The genes are TRBV14 and TRBJ1-1; D is undetermined. This CDR3 has 15 residues. V was cut by 3 bases and J by 3 bases, with 14 bases left in between. In germline, CDR1 is SGHDN, CDR2 FVKESK. CDR3 in amino acids: CASSQLKARDTEAFF. The CDR3 DNA reads as TGTGCCAGCAGCCAGTTAAAGGCGCGGGACACTGAAGCTTTCTTT.

The chain recombines TRBV19 with TRBJ1-5; D ambiguous. This CDR3 has 17 amino acids. Per the germline V gene, CDR1 is LNHDA and CDR2 is SQIVND (reference sequence). Trimming took off 6 bases at V and 0 bases at J, with 18 bases between the two ends. The CDR3 spells CASSDLIRRTSNQPQHF. CDR3 DNA: TGTGCCAGTAGCGACCTAATCAGGAGAACTAGCAATCAGCCCCAGCATTTT.

The rearrangement uses TRBV18 and TRBJ2-2; 9 bases agree with TRBD1. This CDR3 is built from 15 residues. Unmatched junction bases numbered 3, after V lost 1 base and J lost 6 bases. Per the germline V gene, CDR1 is KGHSH and CDR2 is LQKENI. Here the CDR3 reads CASSPLTGGPGELFF. DNA of the CDR3: TGTGCCAGCTCACCACTCACAGGGGGCCCCGGGGAGCTGTTTTTT.

This sequence joins TRBV5-1 and TRBJ2-7, with D perhaps matching TRBD1 (6 bases). This CDR3 is built from 14 residues. Germline lookup yields CDR1 SGHRS and CDR2 YFSETQ. The germline V and J ends were trimmed by 3 bases and 1 base, with 11 bases remaining between them. The CDR3 DNA reads as TGCGCCAGCAGCTCCCGGGACAAATCCTACGAGCAGTACTTC. Encoded protein: CASSSRDKSYEQYF.

This chain connects TRBV5-1 to TRBJ1-3; tentatively, D is TRBD1 (5 bases). Trimming left V 0 bases short and J 0 bases short, with 7 bases between. The CDR3 contains 15 residues. The germline V gene has CDR1 SGHRS and CDR2 YFSETQ. The CDR3 loop reads CASSLAGYSGNTIYF. The CDR3 DNA is TGCGCCAGCAGCTTGGCAGGGTACTCTGGAAACACCATATATTTT.

This clone has only one observation. This rearrangement joins TRBV4-2 to TRBJ2-3, with 7 nucleotides matching TRBD2. This CDR3 contains 17 residues. The V segment lost 0 bases and the J segment 2 bases; nucleotides outside the gene matches: 8. Germline CDR1 LGHNA, CDR2 YNFKEQ. The CDR3 DNA is TGTGCCAGCAGCCAAGATCGGCAGCGGGGCCTCACAGATACGCAGTATTTT. Its translation: CASSQDRQRGLTDTQYF.

The chain joins TRBV5-6 to TRBJ2-7; TRBD1 aligns across 7 bases. Per the germline V gene, CDR1 is SGHDT and CDR2 is YYEEEE. With 3 bases clipped from V and 4 bases from J, the junction kept 10 bases outside the gene matches. The CDR3 spans 15 residues. The CDR3 DNA reads TGTGCCAGCAGCTCGGACAGGAAAATTAGGTACGAGCAGTACTTC. This sequence encodes CASSSDRKIRYEQYF.